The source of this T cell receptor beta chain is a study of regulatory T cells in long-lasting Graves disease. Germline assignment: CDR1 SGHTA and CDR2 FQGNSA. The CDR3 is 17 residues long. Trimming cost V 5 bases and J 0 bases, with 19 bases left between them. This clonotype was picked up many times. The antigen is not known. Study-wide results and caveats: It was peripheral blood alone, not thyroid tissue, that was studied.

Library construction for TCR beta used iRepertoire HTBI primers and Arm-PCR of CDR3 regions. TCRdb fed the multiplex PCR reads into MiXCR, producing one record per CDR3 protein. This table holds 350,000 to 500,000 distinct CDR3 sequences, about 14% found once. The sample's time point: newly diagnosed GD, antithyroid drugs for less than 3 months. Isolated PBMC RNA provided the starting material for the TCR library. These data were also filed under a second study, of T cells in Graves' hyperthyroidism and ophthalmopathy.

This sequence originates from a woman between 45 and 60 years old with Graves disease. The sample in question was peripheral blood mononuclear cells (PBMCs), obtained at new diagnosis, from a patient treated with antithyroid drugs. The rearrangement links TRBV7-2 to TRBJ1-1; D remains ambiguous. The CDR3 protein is CASSPRSMRRLNTEAFF. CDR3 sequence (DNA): TGTGCCAGCAGCCCCCGGTCAATGAGGCGTTTGAACACTGAAGCTTTCTTT.